A single sample is the source of the 15 T cell receptor beta chains below, sequenced in a study of shared T cell receptors in the human thymus. The assay was immunoSEQ multiplex PCR, and TCRdb's table has in-frame clones only and misses some. The sample lists just under 550,000 clones, around 78% seen once, with about 0.013% in the top ten. This sample also belongs to another study, concerning human thymus T cells.

Sequencing used thymocytes. The receptors shown here come from a boy younger than two with a congenital heart defect.

CDR3 sequence (DNA): TGTGCCAGCAGCCAAGATTCAACTGCTAAAGAGACCCAGTACTTC. Protein sequence: CASSQDSTAKETQYF. This chain links TRBV4-2 with TRBJ2-5; D call uncertain. The CDR3 loop spans 15 amino acids. The germline V gene has CDR1 LGHNA and CDR2 YNFKEQ. Trimming took off 0 bases at V and 3 bases at J, with 11 bases between the two ends.

The gene calls are TRBV6-1 and TRBJ2-4, with a tentative D call TRBD1 (6 bases). Trimming stripped 3 bases from V and 2 bases from J, with 11 bases between. Per germline, CDR1 MNHNS and CDR2 SASEGT. The CDR3 consists of 15 residues. As DNA, the CDR3 is TGTGCCAGCAGTGATCCAGGGACAACCAAAAACATTCAGTACTTC. Translating it yields CASSDPGTTKNIQYF.

This clone was seen just once. The V call is TRBV6-1, the J call TRBJ2-7; D may be TRBD2 (6 bases). Per the germline V gene, CDR1 is MNHNS and CDR2 is SASEGT. The germline V and J ends were trimmed by 3 bases and 4 bases, with 10 bases remaining between them. The CDR3 totals 13 residues. The CDR3 here is CASSDGGEYEQYF. Here the CDR3 DNA reads TGTGCCAGCAGTGACGGGGGAGAGTACGAGCAGTACTTC.

This clone has more than one count but fewer than ten. The CDR3 reads CASSPGGTGSYEQYF. As DNA, the CDR3 is TGTGCCAGTAGTCCCGGGGGGACAGGATCCTACGAGCAGTACTTC. The V gene is TRBV19, the J gene TRBJ2-7, with D maybe TRBD1 (8 bases). The CDR3 length is 15 residues. The germline V gene encodes CDR1 LNHDA and CDR2 SQIVND (reference sequence). V was pared by 5 bases and J by 1 base, with 15 bases between.

The chain combines TRBV7-9 with TRBJ2-5; D may be TRBD1 (6 bases). The CDR3 totals 14 residues. Trimming left V 1 base short and J 3 bases short, with 9 bases between. The germline CDR1 and CDR2 sequences are SEHNR and FQNEAQ (reference sequence). CDR3 sequence (DNA): TGTGCCAGCAGCTTAGTACGGACAGAAGAGACCCAGTACTTC. It yields the protein CASSLVRTEETQYF.

This clone showed up just once. Other DNA sequences in this specimen translate into the identical CDR3. J is TRBJ2-7 and V is TRBV7-9; D is unresolved. CDR1 SEHNR and CDR2 FQNEAQ come from the germline V gene (reference sequence). This CDR3 has 12 residues. V was shortened by 1 base and J by 4 bases, with 5 bases between the two germline ends. The CDR3 DNA sequence: TGTGCCAGCAGCTTAGACTTTTACGAGCAGTACTTC. Translation gives CASSLDFYEQYF.

V and J are TRBV18 and TRBJ2-4; TRBD1 agrees at 9 bases. Germline lookup yields CDR1 KGHSH and CDR2 LQKENI. The CDR3 contains 17 residues. Unmatched junction bases numbered 12, after V lost 3 bases and J lost 6 bases. The CDR3 loop reads CASSPAIRDREGNIQYF. The CDR3 DNA sequence: TGTGCCAGCTCACCTGCAATCCGGGACAGGGAGGGAAACATTCAGTACTTC.

The gene calls are TRBV4-2 and TRBJ2-3; 10 nucleotides align to TRBD2. Germline CDR1 reads LGHNA; CDR2 reads YNFKEQ. With 0 bases clipped from V and 6 bases from J, the junction kept 9 bases outside the gene matches. The CDR3 sequence is 17 residues long. The CDR3 loop is CASSQDPSGRAGDTQYF. The CDR3 DNA reads as TGTGCCAGCAGCCAAGATCCCAGCGGGAGGGCTGGGGATACGCAGTATTTT.

The J gene is TRBJ1-1, the V gene TRBV29-1, with 9 bases identical to TRBD1. In germline, CDR1 is SQVTM, CDR2 ANQGSEA. The CDR3 is 15 residues long. Losses at the gene ends were 6 bases for V and 2 bases for J; bases not matched to a gene: 10. The CDR3 nucleotides are TGCAGCGTGGCCGACAGGGGGGTTCCTAACACTGAAGCTTTCTTT. Its translation is CSVADRGVPNTEAFF.

The V call is TRBV4-2, the J call TRBJ2-2, with 10 bases fitting TRBD2. J gave up 1 base and V 3 bases, and 5 bases lay outside the gene matches. The germline gives CDR1 LGHNA, CDR2 YNFKEQ. CDR3 length: 17 residues. CDR3 protein: CASSQSSGRLNTGELFF. Here the CDR3 DNA reads TGTGCCAGCAGCCAGAGTAGCGGGAGGCTGAACACCGGGGAGCTGTTTTTT.

The V and J genes are TRBV30 and TRBJ2-1, with no clear D. Germline loops: CDR1 GTSNPN, CDR2 SVGIG (reference sequence). This CDR3 is built from 11 residues. V lost 3 bases and J lost 8, with 8 bases in between. The CDR3 loop is CAWRLLDEQFF. CDR3 bases: TGTGCCTGGAGACTCCTTGATGAGCAGTTCTTC.

The J gene is TRBJ2-3, the V gene TRBV14, with 8 bases lining up with TRBD1. Losses at the gene ends were 1 base for V and 3 bases for J; bases not matched to a gene: 3. The CDR3 spans 15 residues. Per germline, CDR1 SGHDN and CDR2 FVKESK. CDR3: CASSQAQGATDTQYF. CDR3 sequence (DNA): TGTGCCAGCAGCCAAGCTCAGGGGGCGACAGATACGCAGTATTTT.

The chain employs TRBV6-5 and TRBJ1-2; D perhaps matches TRBD1 (5 bases). The germline V gene encodes CDR1 MNHEY and CDR2 SVGAGI. Trimming took 5 bases from V and 5 from J, leaving 12 bases between them. CDR3 length: 13 amino acids. CDR3 nucleotide sequence: TGTGCCAGCAGTGAACAAGGGACTTATGGCTACACCTTC. Its translation: CASSEQGTYGYTF.

The CDR3 loop is CASSRGTGQNNYGYTF. The CDR3 nucleotides read TGTGCCAGTAGCCGAGGGACAGGACAAAACAACTATGGCTACACCTTC. V and J are TRBV19 and TRBJ1-2, with 8 bases fitting TRBD1. Germline trimming cut 6 bases from V and 2 bases from J; bases unmatched to any gene: 11. The CDR3 consists of 16 residues. The germline V gene has CDR1 LNHDA and CDR2 SQIVND (reference sequence).

The V gene is TRBV25-1, the J gene TRBJ2-2; D is uncertain. The V gene lost 7 bases and the J gene lost 4 bases, with 13 bases spanning the gap. The CDR3 loop spans 14 amino acids. The V gene's germline CDR1 is MGHDK and CDR2 SYGVNS. CDR3 residues: CASKEAEITGELFF. In nucleotides, the CDR3 is TGTGCCAGCAAAGAGGCGGAGATCACCGGGGAGCTGTTTTTT.